The table lists the clone carrying this T cell receptor beta chain with many counts. This specimen comes from a study of blood T cell repertoires in COVID-19. On the study more broadly: The cDNA or gDNA used as material had been derived from T cells, B-cell-depleted T cells, or PBMCs.

In the original workflow: Amplification from reference gene primers served as the basis for estimated nucleated cell counts. The repertoire was sequenced with immunoSEQ multiplex PCR; TCRdb's copy has only in-frame clones and lacks some. V and J calls and clone size are those listed in that table; D and trimming were worked out from the DNA. This sample has some 150,000 clones, with around 82% found just once. V was pared by 1 base and J by 8 bases, with 6 bases between. This CDR3 spans 12 amino acids. CDR1 is MNHNS and CDR2 is SASEGT in the germline V gene. The V call is TRBV6-1, the J call TRBJ1-3; D ambiguous. The source material was PBMCs or T cells enriched from blood (not recorded which). This receptor was identified in a woman between 45 and 60 years old in a cohort exposed to, infected with or recovered from COVID-19 (not recorded which). The CDR3 loop is CASSEGRDTIYF. The CDR3 bases are TGTGCCAGCAGTGAAGGGAGGGACACCATATATTTT.